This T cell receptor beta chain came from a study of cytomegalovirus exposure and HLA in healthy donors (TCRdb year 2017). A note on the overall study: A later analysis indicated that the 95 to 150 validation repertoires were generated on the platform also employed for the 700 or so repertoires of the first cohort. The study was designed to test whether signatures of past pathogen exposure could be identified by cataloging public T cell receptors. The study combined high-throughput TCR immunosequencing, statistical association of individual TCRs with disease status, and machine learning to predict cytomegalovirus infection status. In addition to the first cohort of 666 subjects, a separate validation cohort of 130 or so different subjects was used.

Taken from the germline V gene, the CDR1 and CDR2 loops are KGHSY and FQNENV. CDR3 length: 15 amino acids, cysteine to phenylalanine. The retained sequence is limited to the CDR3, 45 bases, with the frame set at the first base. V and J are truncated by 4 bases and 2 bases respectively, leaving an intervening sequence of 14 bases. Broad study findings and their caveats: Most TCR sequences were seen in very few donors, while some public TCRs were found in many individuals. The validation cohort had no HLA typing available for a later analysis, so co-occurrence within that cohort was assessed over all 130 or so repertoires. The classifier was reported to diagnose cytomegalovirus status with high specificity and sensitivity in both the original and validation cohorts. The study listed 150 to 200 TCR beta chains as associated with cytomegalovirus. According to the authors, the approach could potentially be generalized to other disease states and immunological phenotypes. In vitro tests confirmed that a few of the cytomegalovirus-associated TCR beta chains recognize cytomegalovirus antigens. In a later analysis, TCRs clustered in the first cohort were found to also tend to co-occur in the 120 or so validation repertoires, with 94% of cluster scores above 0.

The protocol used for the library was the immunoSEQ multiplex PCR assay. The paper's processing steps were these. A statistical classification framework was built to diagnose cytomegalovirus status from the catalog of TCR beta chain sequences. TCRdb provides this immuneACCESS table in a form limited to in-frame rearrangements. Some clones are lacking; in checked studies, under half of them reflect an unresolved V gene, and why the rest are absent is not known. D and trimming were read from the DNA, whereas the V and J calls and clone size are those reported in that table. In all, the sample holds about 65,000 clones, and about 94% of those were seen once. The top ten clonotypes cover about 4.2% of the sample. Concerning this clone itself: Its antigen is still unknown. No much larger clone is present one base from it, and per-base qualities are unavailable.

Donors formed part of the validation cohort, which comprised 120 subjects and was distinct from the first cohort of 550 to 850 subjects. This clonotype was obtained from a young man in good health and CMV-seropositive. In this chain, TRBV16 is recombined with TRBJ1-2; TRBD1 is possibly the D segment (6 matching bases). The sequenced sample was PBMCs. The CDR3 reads CASSLSAGANYGYTF. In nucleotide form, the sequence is TGTGCCAGCAGCCTCTCTGCAGGGGCAAACTATGGCTACACCTTC.